This T cell receptor beta chain was documented in a study of blood T cell repertoires in COVID-19. Whole-study context: Some COVID-19 samples were acute and others convalescent; all came from the United States, Italy and Spain. In each case, the material was cDNA or gDNA derived from T cells, B-cell-depleted T cells, or PBMCs.

From germline, CDR1 is MGHRA and CDR2 YSYEKL. Trimming cost V 0 bases and J 11 bases, with 10 bases left between them. CDR3 length equals 12 residues. How the authors handled the data: Amplification of reference gene primers provided the estimated nucleated cell counts. Repertoires were generated with immunoSEQ multiplex PCR, while TCRdb's copy carries only in-frame clones and drops some. Clone size and the V and J calls come from that table; the DNA yielded D and trimming. The table has more than 150,000 clones, under 90% seen once. Input material: peripheral blood. The sequence was obtained from a human donor in a cohort sampled during active COVID-19. The chain recombines TRBV4-1 with TRBJ1-2, with D unclear. CDR3 loop: CASSQDRGRYTF. The CDR3 region has the DNA TGCGCCAGCAGCCAAGATAGAGGGAGATACACCTTC.